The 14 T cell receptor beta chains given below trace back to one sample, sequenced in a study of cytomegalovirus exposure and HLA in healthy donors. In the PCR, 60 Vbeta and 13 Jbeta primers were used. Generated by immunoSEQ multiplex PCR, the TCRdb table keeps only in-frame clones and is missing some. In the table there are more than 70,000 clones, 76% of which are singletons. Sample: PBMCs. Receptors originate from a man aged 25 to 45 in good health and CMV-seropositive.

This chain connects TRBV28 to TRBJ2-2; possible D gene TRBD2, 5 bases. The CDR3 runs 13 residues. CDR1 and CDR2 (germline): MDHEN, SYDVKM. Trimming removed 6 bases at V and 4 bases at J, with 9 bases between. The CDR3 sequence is CASSTTSTGELFF. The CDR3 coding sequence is TGTGCCAGCAGCACTACTAGCACCGGGGAGCTGTTTTTT. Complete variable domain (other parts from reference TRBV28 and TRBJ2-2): DVKVTQSSRYLVKRTGEKVFLECVQDMDHENMFWYRQDPGLGLRLIYFSYDVKMKEKGDIPEGYSVSREKKERFSLILESASTNQTSMYLCASSTTSTGELFFGEGSRLTVL.

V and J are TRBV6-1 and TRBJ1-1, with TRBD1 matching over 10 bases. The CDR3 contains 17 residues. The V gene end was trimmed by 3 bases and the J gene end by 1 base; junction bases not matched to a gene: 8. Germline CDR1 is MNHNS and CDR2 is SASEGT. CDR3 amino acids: CASSDPGQGHRNTEAFF. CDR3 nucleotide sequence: TGTGCCAGCAGTGACCCGGGACAGGGGCATCGGAACACTGAAGCTTTCTTT.

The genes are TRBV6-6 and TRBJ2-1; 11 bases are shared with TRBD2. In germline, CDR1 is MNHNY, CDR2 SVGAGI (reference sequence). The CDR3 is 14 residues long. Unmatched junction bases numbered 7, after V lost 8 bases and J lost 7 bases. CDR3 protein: CASGEASGRNEQFF. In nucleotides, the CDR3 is TGTGCCAGCGGGGAGGCTAGCGGGAGGAATGAGCAGTTCTTC.

The CDR3 coding sequence is TGTGCCAGCCAGGGGAGGAACACCGGGGAGCTGTTTTTT. Translation gives CASQGRNTGELFF. The genes are TRBV27 and TRBJ2-2; D might be TRBD1 (6 bases). The CDR3 is 13 amino acids. V dropped 8 bases and J dropped 1 base, with 8 bases sitting between them. Looked up from germline, CDR1 is MNHEY and CDR2 is SMNVEV (reference sequence).

CDR3 amino acids: CASSRFPGGEGETQYF. The CDR3 DNA reads TGTGCCAGCAGCCGCTTCCCGGGGGGGGAGGGGGAGACCCAGTACTTC. The chain is built from TRBV7-6 and TRBJ2-5; 8 bases map to TRBD2. The CDR3 runs 16 residues. V shed 5 bases, J shed 5 bases, and the junction held 13 bases outside the gene matches. Germline CDR1 reads SGHVS; CDR2 reads FNYEAQ. Using reference TRBV7-6 and TRBJ2-5 for the parts outside the CDR3, the full variable domain is GAGVSQSPRYKVTKRGQDVALRCDPISGHVSLYWYRQALGQGPEFLTYFNYEAQQDKSGLPNDRFSAERPEGSISTLTIQRTEQRDSAMYRCASSRFPGGEGETQYFGPGTRLLVL.

The CDR3 loop is CAISEVGQTYEQYF. CDR3 sequence (DNA): TGTGCCATCAGTGAAGTGGGCCAGACCTACGAGCAGTACTTC. V usage is TRBV10-3 and J usage is TRBJ2-7; D is unclear. CDR3 length: 14 residues. Germline V CDR1 and CDR2: ENHRY, SYGVKD. V lost 3 bases, J lost 2 bases, and 11 bases lay in between.

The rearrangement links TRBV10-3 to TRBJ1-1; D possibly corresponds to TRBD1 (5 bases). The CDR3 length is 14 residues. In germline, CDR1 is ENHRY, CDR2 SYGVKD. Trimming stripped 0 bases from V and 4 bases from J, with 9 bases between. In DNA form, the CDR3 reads TGTGCCATCAGTGAGTCGACGACAGCCACTGAAGCTTTCTTT. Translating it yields CAISESTTATEAFF.

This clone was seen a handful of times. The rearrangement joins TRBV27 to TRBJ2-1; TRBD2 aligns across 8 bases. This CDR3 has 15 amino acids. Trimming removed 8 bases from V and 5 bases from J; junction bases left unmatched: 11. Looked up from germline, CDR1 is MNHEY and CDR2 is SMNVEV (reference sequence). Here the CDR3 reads CASRVRLAGNNEQFF. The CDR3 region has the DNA TGTGCCAGCCGGGTACGGCTAGCGGGCAACAATGAGCAGTTCTTC.

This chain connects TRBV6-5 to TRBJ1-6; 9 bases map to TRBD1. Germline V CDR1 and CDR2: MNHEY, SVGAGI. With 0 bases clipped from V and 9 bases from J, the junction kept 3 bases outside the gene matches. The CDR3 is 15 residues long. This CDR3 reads CASSYSRTGVSPLHF. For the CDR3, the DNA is TGTGCCAGCAGTTACTCGAGGACAGGGGTTTCACCCCTCCACTTT.

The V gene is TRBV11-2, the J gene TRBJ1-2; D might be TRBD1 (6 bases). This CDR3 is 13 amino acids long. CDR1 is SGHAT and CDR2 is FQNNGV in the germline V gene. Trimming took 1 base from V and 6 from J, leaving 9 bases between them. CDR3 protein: CASSLGQVDGYTF. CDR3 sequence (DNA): TGTGCCAGCAGCTTAGGACAGGTAGATGGCTACACCTTC. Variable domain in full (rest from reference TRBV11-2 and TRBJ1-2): EAGVAQSPRYKIIEKRQSVAFWCNPISGHATLYWYQQILGQGPKLLIQFQNNGVVDDSQLPKDRFSAERLKGVDSTLKIQPAKLEDSAVYLCASSLGQVDGYTFGSGTRLTVV.

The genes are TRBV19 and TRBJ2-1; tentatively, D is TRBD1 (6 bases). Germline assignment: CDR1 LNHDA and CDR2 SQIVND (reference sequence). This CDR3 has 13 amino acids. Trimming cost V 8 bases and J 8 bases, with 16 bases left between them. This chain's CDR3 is CASSHRPGDEQFF. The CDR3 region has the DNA TGTGCCAGTTCCCACCGACCAGGGGATGAGCAGTTCTTC.

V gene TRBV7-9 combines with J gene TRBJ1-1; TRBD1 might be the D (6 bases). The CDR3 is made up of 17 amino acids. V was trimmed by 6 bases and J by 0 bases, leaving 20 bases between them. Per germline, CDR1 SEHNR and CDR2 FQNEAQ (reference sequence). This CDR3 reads CASRPARGHALNTEAFF. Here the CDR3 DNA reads TGTGCCAGCAGACCCGCCAGGGGACACGCTCTGAACACTGAAGCTTTCTTT.

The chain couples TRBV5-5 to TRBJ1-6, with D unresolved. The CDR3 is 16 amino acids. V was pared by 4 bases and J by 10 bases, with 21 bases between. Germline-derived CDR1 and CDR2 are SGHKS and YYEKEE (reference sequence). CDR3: CASSLSPGPSTSPLHF. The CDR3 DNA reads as TGTGCCAGCAGCCTCAGCCCAGGTCCCTCTACCTCACCCCTCCACTTT.

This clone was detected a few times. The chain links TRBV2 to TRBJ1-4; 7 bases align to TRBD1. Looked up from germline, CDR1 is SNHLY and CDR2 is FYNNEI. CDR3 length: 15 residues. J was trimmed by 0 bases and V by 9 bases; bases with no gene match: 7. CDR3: CASWDSTSTNEKLFF. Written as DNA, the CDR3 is TGTGCCAGTTGGGACAGCACGTCAACTAATGAAAAACTGTTTTTT.